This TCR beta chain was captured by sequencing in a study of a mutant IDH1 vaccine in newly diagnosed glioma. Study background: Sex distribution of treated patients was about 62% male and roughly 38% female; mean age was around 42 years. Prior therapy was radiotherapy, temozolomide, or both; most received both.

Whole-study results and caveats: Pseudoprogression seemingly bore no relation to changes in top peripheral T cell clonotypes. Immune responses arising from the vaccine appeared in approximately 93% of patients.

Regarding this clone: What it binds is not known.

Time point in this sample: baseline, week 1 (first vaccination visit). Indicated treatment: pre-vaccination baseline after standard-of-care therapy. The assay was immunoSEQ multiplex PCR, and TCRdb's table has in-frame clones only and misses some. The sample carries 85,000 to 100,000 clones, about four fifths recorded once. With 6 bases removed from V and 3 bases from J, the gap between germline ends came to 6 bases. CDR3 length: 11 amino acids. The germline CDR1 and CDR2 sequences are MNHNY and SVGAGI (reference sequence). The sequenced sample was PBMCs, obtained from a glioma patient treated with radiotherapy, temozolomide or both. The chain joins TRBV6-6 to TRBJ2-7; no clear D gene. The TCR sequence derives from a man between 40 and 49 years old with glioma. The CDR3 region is CASSEFYEQYF. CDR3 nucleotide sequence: TGTGCCAGCAGCGAGTTCTACGAGCAGTACTTC.